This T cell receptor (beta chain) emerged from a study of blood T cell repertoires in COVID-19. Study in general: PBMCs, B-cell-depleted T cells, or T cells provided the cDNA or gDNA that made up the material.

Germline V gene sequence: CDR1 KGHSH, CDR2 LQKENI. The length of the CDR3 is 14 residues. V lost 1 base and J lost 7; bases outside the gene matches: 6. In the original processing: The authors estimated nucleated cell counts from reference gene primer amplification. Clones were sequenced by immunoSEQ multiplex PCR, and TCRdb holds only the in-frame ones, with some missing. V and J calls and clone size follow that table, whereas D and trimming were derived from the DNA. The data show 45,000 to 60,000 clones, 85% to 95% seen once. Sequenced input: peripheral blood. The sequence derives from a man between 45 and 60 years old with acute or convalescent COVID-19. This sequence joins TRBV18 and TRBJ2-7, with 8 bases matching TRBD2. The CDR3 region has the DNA TGTGCCAGCTCACCACAGGTGACGGGAGGGGAGCAGTACTTC. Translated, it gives CASSPQVTGGEQYF.